This T cell receptor (beta chain) derives from a study of OX40 agonist ivuxolimab in advanced cancers. Sequencing used immunoSEQ multiplex PCR; TCRdb keeps in-frame clones, though not all of them. Counted here are 78,000 or so clones, 85% to 90% occurring once; the ten biggest clones make up 0.7% to 1%. As for this clone: Its specificity is unknown.

Study results and caveats: The investigators did not determine what antigen specificity the expanded peripheral T cells had. Partial responders treated at 0.1-3.0 mg/kg exhibited clonal expansion among the lowest measured.

V was clipped by 1 base and J by 5 bases; unmatched bases: 0. Germline loops: CDR1 SGHRS, CDR2 YFSETQ. The length of the CDR3 is 15 residues. V usage is TRBV5-1 and J usage is TRBJ2-2, with 12 bases matching TRBD2. The sequences come from CD4+ or CD8+ T cells sorted from blood, collected in a trial of the OX40 agonist ivuxolimab. The receptor was isolated from an adult with an advanced solid tumor such as melanoma, head and neck, liver or kidney cancer. The CDR3 protein is CASSLTSGGTGELFF. The DNA of the CDR3 is TGCGCCAGCAGCTTGACTAGCGGGGGGACCGGGGAGCTGTTTTTT. Using reference TRBV5-1 and TRBJ2-2 for the parts outside the CDR3, the full variable domain is KAGVTQTPRYLIKTRGQQVTLSCSPISGHRSVSWYQQTPGQGLQFLFEYFSETQRNKGNFPGRFSGRQFSNSRSEMNVSTLELGDSALYLCASSLTSGGTGELFFGEGSRLTVL.